The 10 T cell receptor beta chains given below trace back to one sample, sequenced in a study of vaccination effects on CD4 cells after COVID-19. These receptors have no identified antigens. Produced via immunoSEQ multiplex PCR; TCRdb's table is partial and in-frame only. The repertoire has tens of thousands of clones, 65% to 80% of them found once; the top ten carry approximately 2.2%. Once cultured for 9 to 11 days, the cells underwent separation to obtain CD4+ T cells. As their vaccination, participants received two doses of either BNT162b2 or mRNA-1273. The specimen comprised CD4+ T cells from PBMCs cultured without peptide, sampled after COVID-19 vaccination. The receptors shown here come from a human donor who received a COVID-19 vaccine.

The rearrangement links TRBV5-5 to TRBJ1-3; 7 nucleotides match TRBD1. This CDR3 has 17 amino acids. V was clipped by 4 bases and J by 0 bases; unmatched bases: 10. Per the germline V gene, CDR1 is SGHKS and CDR2 is YYEKEE (reference sequence). Written as DNA, the CDR3 is TGTGCCAGCAGCCCCATGACAGGGTCCAGCTCTGGAAACACCATATATTTT. Protein: CASSPMTGSSSGNTIYF.

The chain carries TRBV6-5 and TRBJ2-5, with D perhaps assigned TRBD1 or TRBD2 (5 bases each). Trimming took off 6 bases at V and 7 bases at J, with 18 bases between the two ends. The CDR3 extends over 14 amino acids. CDR1 is MNHEY, CDR2 SVGAGI, per germline. The CDR3 DNA reads as TGTGCCAGCAGCATCCGGGACCCTAGAGGGACCCAGTACTTC. Translated, it gives CASSIRDPRGTQYF.

This sequence joins TRBV2 and TRBJ2-3; possibly TRBD2 for D (5 bases). Trimming left V 3 bases short and J 0 bases short, with 16 bases between. The CDR3 covers 17 residues. From germline, CDR1 is SNHLY and CDR2 FYNNEI. CDR3: CASSDPKGLSSTDTQYF. The CDR3 DNA is TGTGCCAGCAGTGACCCAAAAGGACTGTCTAGCACAGATACGCAGTATTTT. The full variable domain, in which reference TRBV2 and TRBJ2-3 provide the parts outside the CDR3, is EPEVTQTPSHQVTQMGQEVILRCVPISNHLYFYWYRQILGQKVEFLVSFYNNEISEKSEIFDDQFSVERPDGSNFTLKIRSTKLEDSAMYFCASSDPKGLSSTDTQYFGPGTRLTVL.

The chain recombines TRBV10-3 with TRBJ1-6, with D unclear. Germline lookup yields CDR1 ENHRY and CDR2 SYGVKD. The V end was cut by 0 bases, the J end by 14 bases, with 8 bases between. The CDR3 totals 12 residues. CDR3 bases: TGTGCCATCAGTGAGTCAGGGTTTTCCCTCCACTTT. It is translated as CAISESGFSLHF.

This chain connects TRBV19 to TRBJ1-2, with D unresolved. Trimming removed 6 bases at V and 1 base at J, with 15 bases between. The germline gives CDR1 LNHDA, CDR2 SQIVND (reference sequence). The CDR3 is 15 amino acids. The CDR3 loop reads CASSHATAFNYGYTF. As DNA, the CDR3 is TGTGCCAGTAGCCACGCGACCGCATTTAACTATGGCTACACCTTC.

The rearrangement joins TRBV5-1 to TRBJ2-5; 8 bases agree with TRBD2. This CDR3 is 16 amino acids long. Germline-derived CDR1 and CDR2 are SGHRS and YFSETQ. The junction had 9 bases not matched to a gene; V was cut back by 0 bases and J by 5 bases. For the CDR3, the DNA is TGCGCCAGCAGCTTGGCCTATGGCGGGGGGATGGAGACCCAGTACTTC. This translates into CASSLAYGGGMETQYF.

This sequence joins TRBV24-1 and TRBJ2-2; 8 bases are a match to TRBD1. Germline V gene lookup returns CDR1 KGHDR and CDR2 SFDVKD. The CDR3 covers 14 residues. Trimming took 7 bases from V and 6 from J; bases not matched to a gene: 6. The CDR3 DNA reads as TGTGCCACCAGCCGACAGGGGTTACCCGGGGAGCTGTTTTTT. As protein: CATSRQGLPGELFF.

The genes are TRBV7-3 and TRBJ2-6; D unclear. Germline assignment: CDR1 SGHTA and CDR2 FQGTGA. Trimming shortened V by 5 bases and J by 4 bases, and 6 bases separated the two germline ends. The CDR3 sequence is 13 residues long. The CDR3 DNA reads as TGTGCCAGCAGCCCAACGGGGGCCAACGTCCTGACTTTC. Protein: CASSPTGANVLTF.

V gene TRBV11-2 combines with J gene TRBJ1-4; D gene unclear. The germline gives CDR1 SGHAT, CDR2 FQNNGV. This CDR3 region has 15 residues. Trimming removed 1 base at V and 6 bases at J, with 12 bases between. CDR3 in amino acids: CASSLAAVPYEKLFF. DNA of the CDR3: TGTGCCAGCAGCTTAGCTGCAGTGCCATATGAAAAACTGTTTTTT.

This chain links TRBV10-2 with TRBJ1-2; possible D gene TRBD1, 5 bases. CDR3 length: 17 amino acids. The V and J ends lost 7 bases and 4 bases respectively, with 25 bases between them. The germline V gene has CDR1 WSHSY and CDR2 SAAADI. CDR3 bases: TGCGCCAGCACACGAACGACCGGGGCAGCGGATATCTATGGCTACACCTTC. Encoded protein: CASTRTTGAADIYGYTF.